This TCR beta chain was captured by sequencing in a study of blood T cell repertoires in COVID-19. The table came from immunoSEQ multiplex PCR; TCRdb's copy has only in-frame clones and leaves some out. Of just over 70,000 clones in the sample, about 90% were seen once. Germline loops: CDR1 LGHDT, CDR2 YNNKEL (reference sequence). Trimming shortened V by 4 bases and J by 0 bases, and 12 bases separated the two germline ends. The length of the CDR3 is 15 residues. The rearrangement uses TRBV3-1 (or the pseudogene TRBV3-2) and TRBJ1-1; tentatively, D is TRBD1 (5 bases). The sample consisted of peripheral blood. The sequence was obtained from a human donor in a cohort sampled during active COVID-19. The CDR3 reads CASSRGGVLNTEAFF. The CDR3 nucleotides read TGTGCCAGCAGCCGCGGGGGGGTCTTGAACACTGAAGCTTTCTTT.